Listed here is a single TCR beta chain. These data are taken from a study of blood T cell repertoires in COVID-19. Authors' processing steps: Counts of nucleated cells, estimated from reference gene primer amplification, were obtained. The assay was immunoSEQ multiplex PCR, and TCRdb's table has in-frame clones only and misses some. V and J calls and clone size are as listed in that table; D and trimming were resolved from the DNA. Of approximately 190,000 clones listed, around 83% are singletons. V was cut by 5 bases and J by 0 bases, with 10 bases left in between. The CDR3 has 14 residues. Germline CDR1 is ENHRY and CDR2 is SYGVKD.

This sequence originates from a woman aged 40 to 50 with acute or convalescent COVID-19. Sequencing used peripheral blood. V and J are TRBV10-3 and TRBJ1-1; no definite D call. The DNA of the CDR3 is TGTGCCATCAGTTCCCCAGATGTGAACACTGAAGCTTTCTTT. Residues: CAISSPDVNTEAFF.